The rows below give T cell receptor beta chains drawn from one sample of a study of OX40 agonist ivuxolimab in advanced cancers. The method was immunoSEQ multiplex PCR; TCRdb's version includes in-frame clones alone and lacks a portion of them. The sample lists about 77,000 clones, around nine tenths seen once, with around 6.5% in the top ten. Sequenced here: CD4+ or CD8+ T cells sorted from blood, sampled in a trial of the OX40 agonist ivuxolimab. Receptors were obtained from an adult with an advanced solid tumor such as melanoma, head and neck, liver or kidney cancer. The CDR3 runs from the conserved cysteine through the conserved F or W. A D gene is named only where the DNA matches it firmly. Size is stated for part of the rows, as once, few or many counts, or as a class when the clone is expanded.

>few|TRBJ1-5|-|TRBV19
CASSIEKGRNQPQHF
TGTGCCAGTAGTATAGAGAAGGGCAGGAATCAGCCCCAGCATTTT
>-|TRBJ1-1|-|TRBV6-1
CAGGGRFNTEAFF
TGTGCCGGAGGGGGTCGGTTCAACACTGAAGCTTTCTTT
>-|TRBJ2-1|TRBD1|TRBV28
CASRTTGGWGNEQFF
TGTGCCAGCAGAACTACAGGGGGCTGGGGCAATGAGCAGTTCTTC
>-|TRBJ2-3|TRBD2|TRBV9
CASSVVAGGPGGSDTQYF
TGTGCCAGCAGCGTAGTTGCGGGGGGGCCTGGAGGGTCGGATACGCAGTATTTT
>-|TRBJ1-2|-|TRBV5-6
CASRGRGGSAGYTF
TGTGCCAGCCGCGGGAGGGGAGGCTCAGCTGGCTACACCTTC
>-|TRBJ1-5|-|TRBV7-2
CASSKEVGYNQPQHF
TGTGCCAGCAGCAAAGAGGTGGGGTACAATCAGCCCCAGCATTTT
>once|TRBJ1-1|-|TRBV28
CASTLTGETEAFF
TGTGCCAGCACCTTGACAGGTGAAACTGAAGCTTTCTTT
>-|TRBJ2-5|-|TRBV5-1
CASSSLQETQYF
TGCGCCAGCAGCTCACTCCAAGAGACCCAGTACTTC
>-|TRBJ2-2|TRBD1|TRBV6-5
CASSSWDSRLFF
TGTGCCAGCAGTTCCTGGGACAGTAGACTGTTTTTT
>once|TRBJ2-2|TRBD1|TRBV7-3
CASSRDRVSSNTGELFF
TGTGCCAGCAGCCGGGACAGGGTGTCTTCGAACACCGGGGAGCTGTTTTTT
>-|TRBJ2-1|-|TRBV7-3
CASSLTPPGIWADYNEQFF
TGTGCCAGCAGCTTAACCCCCCCAGGGATCTGGGCGGATTACAATGAGCAGTTCTTC
>-|TRBJ2-5|-|TRBV6-5
CASSYYGRLETQYF
TGTGCCAGCAGTTACTACGGCAGGTTGGAGACTCAGTACTTC
>-|TRBJ2-3|-|TRBV19
CASNVGDTQYF
TGTGCCAGTAACGTGGGAGATACGCAGTATTTT
>-|TRBJ2-1|-|TRBV5-1
CASSLGVGDYNEQFF
TGCGCCAGCAGCTTGGGGGTCGGAGATTACAATGAGCAGTTCTTC